The 24 T cell receptor beta chains reported below all come from one sample, sequenced in a study of blood T cell repertoires in COVID-19. Profiling relied on immunoSEQ multiplex PCR, and the TCRdb table lists in-frame clones only, not all of them. The repertoire has just over 90,000 clones, almost 90% of them found once; the top ten carry roughly 1.5%. Sample: peripheral blood. Receptors originate from a human donor with active COVID-19. The donor label of this sample is uncertain.

The chain has TRBV28 and TRBJ2-7; D is possibly TRBD1 (5 bases). The CDR3 extends over 11 amino acids. In germline, CDR1 is MDHEN, CDR2 SYDVKM. V was trimmed by 5 bases and J by 12 bases, leaving 14 bases between them. CDR3 residues: CASSTQGTGYF. As DNA, the CDR3 is TGTGCCAGCAGTACTCAGGGAACAGGGTACTTC.

This chain links TRBV12-3 or TRBV12-4 with TRBJ2-5, with 7 bases matching TRBD1. The CDR3 covers 13 residues. V lost 5 bases to trimming and J lost 5 bases; unmatched junction nucleotides: 5. For the CDR3, the DNA is TGTGCCAGCAGTGAACAGGGGCGCGAGACCCAGTACTTC. Its protein product is CASSEQGRETQYF.

Points on this clone: The germline gene is not matched at one end of the junction; a read error may be the cause. The rearrangement links TRBV12-3 or TRBV12-4 to TRBJ2-3, with D maybe TRBD1 (6 bases). This CDR3 contains 11 residues. The CDR3 loop is CASSWGRTPNF. The CDR3 nucleotides read TGTGCCAGCAGTTGGGGGCGGACACCTAACTTT.

The V call is TRBV10-1, the J call TRBJ2-2; 8 bases align to TRBD2. The junction had 5 bases not matched to a gene; V was cut back by 6 bases and J by 5 bases. The V gene's germline CDR1 is WNHNN and CDR2 SYGVQD (reference sequence). This CDR3 contains 14 residues. The CDR3 is CASSPGGGTGELFF. The DNA of the CDR3 is TGCGCCAGCAGCCCAGGCGGGGGGACCGGGGAGCTGTTTTTT.

This clone occurred once. This chain joins TRBV6-2 or TRBV6-3 and TRBJ1-1, with no clear D. Germline V gene lookup returns CDR1 MNHEY and CDR2 SVGEGT. This CDR3 contains 13 residues. Trimming left V 4 bases short and J 1 base short, with 7 bases between. For the CDR3, the DNA is TGTGCCAGCAGTTCGGAGGGGAACACTGAAGCTTTCTTT. Amino acid sequence: CASSSEGNTEAFF.

The chain couples TRBV7-9 to TRBJ1-6; 8 bases fit TRBD1. Germline loops: CDR1 SEHNR, CDR2 FQNEAQ (reference sequence). V trimming: 5 bases; J trimming: 10 bases; junction bases outside the gene matches: 16. This CDR3 has 17 amino acids. The CDR3 region is CASSPKPPGQARSPLHF. The CDR3 DNA reads as TGTGCCAGCAGCCCAAAGCCTCCGGGACAGGCAAGATCACCCCTCCACTTT.

The chain combines TRBV6-6 with TRBJ1-4; the D gene is possibly TRBD1 (6 bases). Germline-derived CDR1 and CDR2 are MNHNY and SVGAGI (reference sequence). The CDR3 spans 16 residues. Trimming removed 9 bases at V and 7 bases at J, with 24 bases between. The CDR3 is CASLKNLQGGLEKLFF. The CDR3 coding sequence is TGTGCCAGTCTCAAAAACCTACAGGGCGGTCTTGAAAAACTGTTTTTT.

This clone came up a few times. CDR3 region: CASSQDRLSTDTQYF. In nucleotides, the CDR3 is TGCGCCAGCAGCCAAGACAGGTTAAGCACAGATACGCAGTATTTT. This chain uses TRBV4-3 with TRBJ2-3; D is ambiguous. The CDR3 sequence is 15 residues long. V gave up 0 bases and J gave up 0 bases, with 7 bases separating them. Germline V lookup: CDR1 LGHNA, CDR2 YSLEER.

This clone appeared a single time. This chain connects TRBV18 to TRBJ1-1; 7 bases agree with TRBD1. The CDR3 has 14 residues. Per the germline V gene, CDR1 is KGHSH and CDR2 is LQKENI. V was clipped by 3 bases and J by 0 bases; unmatched bases: 1. The CDR3 protein is CASSPGQMNTEAFF. CDR3 in DNA: TGTGCCAGCTCACCGGGACAGATGAACACTGAAGCTTTCTTT.

The V call is TRBV28, the J call TRBJ1-5; D is unclear. Trimming cost V 6 bases and J 0 bases, with 12 bases left between them. There are 15 residues in the CDR3. Per germline, CDR1 MDHEN and CDR2 SYDVKM. As DNA, the CDR3 is TGTGCCAGCAGCCCGACTCGATATAGCAATCAGCCCCAGCATTTT. Amino acids: CASSPTRYSNQPQHF.

The genes are TRBV5-1 and TRBJ2-7; 9 positions agree with TRBD1. CDR3 size: 14 residues. V lost 4 bases and J lost 6; bases outside the gene matches: 8. Germline assignment: CDR1 SGHRS and CDR2 YFSETQ. The CDR3, as DNA: TGCGCCAGCAGCCGGGGACAGGGCGAGGGCGAGCAGTACTTC. This encodes CASSRGQGEGEQYF.

The CDR3 region is CASSPGTGHLYEQYF. The DNA of the CDR3 is TGTGCCAGCAGTCCAGGGACAGGCCACCTCTACGAGCAGTACTTC. The J gene is TRBJ2-7, the V gene TRBV27; 8 bases are shared with TRBD1. There are 15 residues in the CDR3. The trim removed 5 bases at V and 3 bases at J, leaving 9 bases unmatched. CDR1 is MNHEY and CDR2 is SMNVEV in the germline V gene (reference sequence).

This sequence joins TRBV5-1 and TRBJ2-7, with TRBD1 matching 7 bases. The CDR3 spans 13 residues. V shed 5 bases, J shed 0 bases, and the junction held 2 bases outside the gene matches. CDR1 is SGHRS and CDR2 is YFSETQ in the germline V gene. The CDR3 here is CASRGTASYEQYF. In nucleotides, the CDR3 is TGCGCCAGCAGAGGGACAGCCTCCTACGAGCAGTACTTC.

This clone was counted many times. This sequence joins TRBV6-1 and TRBJ2-7, with D possibly matching TRBD1 (5 bases). V was trimmed by 2 bases and J by 3 bases, leaving 11 bases between them. This CDR3 spans 14 amino acids. CDR1 and CDR2 (germline): MNHNS, SASEGT. CDR3 sequence reads: CASSELVQGYEQYF. CDR3 DNA: TGTGCCAGCAGTGAACTGGTGCAGGGCTACGAGCAGTACTTC.

The chain is built from TRBV27 and TRBJ2-7; TRBD2 aligns across 8 bases. Germline values: CDR1 MNHEY, CDR2 SMNVEV (reference sequence). J lost 4 bases, V lost 8 bases, and 10 bases had no gene match. This CDR3 has 14 residues. The CDR3 DNA reads TGTGCCAGCTCCCGCGCCGGGGGGGGGTACGAGCAGTACTTC. Translating gives CASSRAGGGYEQYF.

This sequence joins TRBV19 and TRBJ1-3; 9 bases are a match to TRBD1. CDR1 LNHDA and CDR2 SQIVND come from the germline V gene (reference sequence). The CDR3 has 20 amino acids. Trimming took 1 base from V and 0 from J; bases not matched to a gene: 13. CDR3 sequence: CASSIAPPGQGTYSGNTIYF. CDR3 bases: TGTGCCAGTAGTATAGCCCCACCGGGACAGGGCACATACTCTGGAAACACCATATATTTT.

This rearrangement joins TRBV15 to TRBJ2-1; 7 bases are shared with TRBD1. This CDR3 contains 14 residues. Losses at the gene ends were 2 bases for V and 8 bases for J; bases not matched to a gene: 6. The germline CDR1 and CDR2 sequences are LNHNV and YYDKDF (reference sequence). The CDR3 nucleotides read TGTGCCACCAGCAGAACTAAACAGGGGTATGAGCAGTTCTTC. Protein product: CATSRTKQGYEQFF. Full variable domain (rest looked up from reference TRBV15 and TRBJ2-1): DAMVIQNPRYQVTQFGKPVTLSCSQTLNHNVMYWYQQKSSQAPKLLFHYYDKDFNNEADTPDNFQSRRPNTSFCFLDIRSPGLGDTAMYLCATSRTKQGYEQFFGPGTRLTVL.

The genes are TRBV27 and TRBJ1-2; tentative D call: TRBD1 (5 bases). The CDR3 contains 15 residues. Germline V gene sequence: CDR1 MNHEY, CDR2 SMNVEV (reference sequence). Trimming left V 5 bases short and J 7 bases short, with 20 bases between. The chain's CDR3 is CASSRTGGGLGGYTF. CDR3 DNA: TGTGCCAGCAGTCGAACTGGGGGGGGTCTCGGTGGCTACACCTTC.

V usage is TRBV5-6 and J usage is TRBJ1-2; TRBD1 is a possible D gene (6 bases). The V end lost 4 bases, the J end lost 2 bases, and 9 bases lay between the germline ends. CDR1 SGHDT and CDR2 YYEEEE come from the germline V gene. CDR3 length: 13 amino acids. CDR3: CASSQDSNYGYTF. CDR3 DNA: TGTGCCAGCAGCCAGGACAGCAACTATGGCTACACCTTC.

The gene calls are TRBV5-1 and TRBJ1-4; TRBD1 matches at 8 bases. CDR1 SGHRS and CDR2 YFSETQ come from the germline V gene. The CDR3 runs 14 residues. The V and J ends lost 0 bases and 8 bases, in that order; junction bases with no gene match: 3. CDR3 residues: CASSLAGQEEKLFF. The DNA for the CDR3 is TGCGCCAGCAGCTTGGCGGGACAGGAAGAAAAACTGTTTTTT.

The chain joins TRBV5-1 to TRBJ2-1; TRBD2 matches at 8 bases. Trimming at V came to 0 bases and at J to 6 bases, leaving 8 bases not matched to a gene. This CDR3 is 16 amino acids long. CDR1 is SGHRS, CDR2 YFSETQ, per germline. Written as DNA, the CDR3 is TGCGCCAGCAGCTTGGGAGGAGCGGGGGTGGGCAATGAGCAGTTCTTC. Translation: CASSLGGAGVGNEQFF.

The chain has TRBV27 and TRBJ1-2; D is uncertain. Deletions cut 1 base from V and 6 bases from J, with 9 bases between. Germline CDR1 reads MNHEY; CDR2 reads SMNVEV (reference sequence). The CDR3 consists of 13 residues. CDR3 loop: CASSLFSGDGYTF. The CDR3 DNA reads as TGTGCCAGCAGTTTATTCAGTGGAGATGGCTACACCTTC.

This clone occurred a few times. CDR3 nucleotide sequence: TGCAGCGTTGAAAGAGGGTCTGGACAGCCCCAGCATTTT. Translated: CSVERGSGQPQHF. J is TRBJ1-5 and V is TRBV29-1; D remains ambiguous. This CDR3 has 13 amino acids. Per the germline V gene, CDR1 is SQVTM and CDR2 is ANQGSEA. Trimming pared 2 bases from V and 7 bases from J, leaving 12 bases between.

The chain links TRBV11-2 to TRBJ1-5; D is ambiguous. There are 13 residues in the CDR3. The V end was cut by 4 bases, the J end by 4 bases, with 8 bases between. Germline V lookup: CDR1 SGHAT, CDR2 FQNNGV. CDR3 amino acids: CASSSRLNQPQHF. The CDR3 nucleotides are TGTGCCAGCAGCTCCCGACTAAATCAGCCCCAGCATTTT. Complete variable domain (other parts from reference TRBV11-2 and TRBJ1-5): EAGVAQSPRYKIIEKRQSVAFWCNPISGHATLYWYQQILGQGPKLLIQFQNNGVVDDSQLPKDRFSAERLKGVDSTLKIQPAKLEDSAVYLCASSSRLNQPQHFGDGTRLSIL.